This TCR beta chain was captured in a study of T cell repertoires in cytomegalovirus infection. Overall study context: HLA-C-restricted CMV epitopes, recently identified, and well-studied HLA-B-restricted ones were used by the study. Public signatures in TCR beta pointed to CMV infection and matching HLA type. Notes on the study in general: Ex vivo, HLA-C-restricted CMV-specific TCR beta clonotypes prevailed over the rest of the response.

Germline lookup yields CDR1 MNHEY and CDR2 SMNVEV (reference sequence). Trimming pared 2 bases from V and 10 bases from J, leaving 6 bases between. The CDR3 length is 11 residues. Each CDR3 protein gets one entry after TCRdb re-called the reads with MiXCR. The table shows around 300,000 distinct CDR3 sequences, with around 20% occurring only once. This clonotype was recorded a few times. The target antigen is unknown. The rearrangement links TRBV27 to TRBJ2-1; D is unclear. The sequences come from cultured PBMCs, collected from culture after CMV antigen stimulation. This TCR was sampled from a human donor in good health (CMV status not recorded). Some clones in this sample may be carry-over from other donors' samples. CDR3 in DNA: TGTGCCAGCAGTTTAGTTCGGGAGCAGTTCTTC. Protein sequence: CASSLVREQFF.